These 21 T cell receptor beta chains share one sample of origin, sequenced in a study of blood T cell repertoires in COVID-19. The repertoire was sequenced with immunoSEQ multiplex PCR; TCRdb's copy has only in-frame clones and lacks some. The data contain 250,000 to 400,000 clones, more than 75% of them singletons. The sequenced sample consisted of peripheral blood. The receptors here all came from a man between 45 and 60 years old with active or convalescent COVID-19.

The chain links TRBV6-5 to TRBJ1-4; 8 bases match TRBD1. This CDR3 contains 14 residues. CDR1 and CDR2 (germline): MNHEY, SVGAGI. Trimming removed 5 bases from V and 7 bases from J; junction bases left unmatched: 6. CDR3 residues: CASSIRGLGEKLFF. The CDR3 DNA is TGTGCCAGCAGTATCAGGGGGCTCGGTGAAAAACTGTTTTTT.

The chain links TRBV2 to TRBJ2-5; perhaps TRBD2 as D (5 bases). The CDR3 covers 15 residues. Germline V gene sequence: CDR1 SNHLY, CDR2 FYNNEI. The V gene lost 2 bases and the J gene lost 2 bases, with 12 bases spanning the gap. In DNA, the CDR3 is TGTGCCAGCAGTGAACTAAACCCGGGGCAAGAGACCCAGTACTTC. This gives the protein CASSELNPGQETQYF.

The V call is TRBV18, the J call TRBJ2-5; D is possibly TRBD1 (5 bases). Germline-derived CDR1 and CDR2 are KGHSH and LQKENI. Trimming stripped 2 bases from V and 3 bases from J, with 13 bases between. The CDR3 has 15 amino acids. This chain's CDR3 is CASSPARVGEETQYF. The CDR3 region has the DNA TGTGCCAGCTCACCAGCCAGGGTGGGTGAAGAGACCCAGTACTTC.

This chain joins TRBV5-1 and TRBJ1-4, with D tentatively TRBD1 (6 bases). Germline CDR1 and CDR2: SGHRS and YFSETQ. The CDR3 is 16 residues long. Trimming cost V 1 base and J 0 bases, with 10 bases left between them. The CDR3 region is CASSLFTGTTNEKLFF. CDR3 coding DNA: TGCGCCAGCAGCTTGTTCACAGGGACAACTAATGAAAAACTGTTTTTT.

The rearrangement uses TRBV5-1 and TRBJ1-4; TRBD1 matches at 12 bases. V shed 4 bases and J 7 bases; nucleotides not matched to a gene: 8. CDR1 and CDR2 (germline): SGHRS, YFSETQ. This CDR3 is 16 amino acids long. The CDR3: CASSTQPGQGAEKLFF. The CDR3 nucleotides read TGCGCCAGCAGCACACAACCGGGACAGGGGGCTGAAAAACTGTTTTTT.

J is TRBJ1-4 and V is TRBV4-1, with D unclear. The CDR3 extends over 17 amino acids. Trimming removed 2 bases from V and 5 bases from J, with 18 bases in between. CDR1 and CDR2 (germline): MGHRA, YSYEKL. CDR3 sequence reads: CASSQSGYPTKNEKLFF. CDR3 in DNA: TGCGCCAGCAGCCAATCGGGGTATCCCACGAAGAATGAAAAACTGTTTTTT.

This sequence joins TRBV2 and TRBJ1-1, with 9 bases that match TRBD1. The germline gives CDR1 SNHLY, CDR2 FYNNEI. This CDR3 is built from 14 residues. Trimming cost V 8 bases and J 1 base; bases outside gene matches: 5. The CDR3 spells CASHIQGANTEAFF. DNA of the CDR3: TGTGCCAGCCACATACAGGGGGCGAACACTGAAGCTTTCTTT.

The chain combines TRBV7-2 with TRBJ2-3; 14 nucleotides agree with TRBD2. Germline loops: CDR1 SGHTA, CDR2 FQGNSA. The CDR3 contains 19 residues. V lost 5 bases, J lost 2 bases, and 12 bases stayed unmatched. Written as DNA, the CDR3 is TGTGCCAGCAGCCCCAACGCTCCGGGACTAGCGGGGGACACAGATACGCAGTATTTT. Protein: CASSPNAPGLAGDTDTQYF.

This chain uses TRBV25-1 with TRBJ1-1; TRBD1 aligns across 7 bases. After removal of 3 bases from V and 5 bases from J, the junction contained 6 bases not matched to a gene. The CDR3 runs to 14 residues. Germline CDR1 MGHDK, CDR2 SYGVNS. This CDR3 reads CASSETGWGTEAFF. The CDR3 DNA is TGTGCCAGCAGTGAGACAGGGTGGGGAACTGAAGCTTTCTTT.

This clone was counted between two and nine times. V is TRBV7-8 and J is TRBJ2-7, with D perhaps TRBD2 (6 bases). The CDR3 contains 16 residues. Looked up from germline, CDR1 is SGHVS and CDR2 is FQNEAQ. Between the trimmed V and J ends, which lost 1 base and 0 bases, there was a span of 13 bases. CDR3 in amino acids: CASSLGDRGGSYEQYF. In DNA form, the CDR3 reads TGTGCCAGCAGCTTAGGGGACCGGGGAGGCTCCTACGAGCAGTACTTC.

The J gene is TRBJ1-2, the V gene TRBV19, with 11 bases that match TRBD1. Looked up from germline, CDR1 is LNHDA and CDR2 is SQIVND (reference sequence). V lost 3 bases, J lost 4 bases, and 7 bases stayed unmatched. There are 16 residues in the CDR3. The CDR3 coding sequence is TGTGCCAGTAGTATCCAGGACAGGGGGCTCTTCTATGGCTACACCTTC. Residues: CASSIQDRGLFYGYTF.

The rearrangement joins TRBV5-4 to TRBJ1-1, with 11 nucleotides matching TRBD1. This CDR3 spans 16 amino acids. CDR1 and CDR2 (germline): SGHNT, YYREEE (reference sequence). Trimming removed 4 bases from V and 6 bases from J; junction bases left unmatched: 11. The CDR3 spells CASSPHGQGANAEAFF. The CDR3 DNA reads TGTGCCAGCAGCCCCCACGGACAGGGGGCTAACGCTGAAGCTTTCTTT. Looking up the rest from reference TRBV5-4 and TRBJ1-1 gives the full variable domain: ETGVTQSPTHLIKTRGQQVTLRCSSQSGHNTVSWYQQALGQGPQFIFQYYREEENGRGNFPPRFSGLQFPNYSSELNVNALELDDSALYLCASSPHGQGANAEAFFGQGTRLTVV.

The rearrangement joins TRBV5-5 to TRBJ1-2; D remains unclear. Per germline, CDR1 SGHKS and CDR2 YYEKEE (reference sequence). The CDR3 spans 15 residues. With 2 bases removed from V and 3 bases from J, the gap between germline ends came to 14 bases. CDR3 loop: CASSFSSNTHYGYTF. The CDR3 coding sequence is TGTGCCAGCAGCTTTAGTAGCAATACACACTATGGCTACACCTTC.

The J gene is TRBJ1-5, the V gene TRBV6-5; 7 nucleotides match TRBD1. Trimming at V came to 5 bases and at J to 4 bases, leaving 8 bases not matched to a gene. The CDR3 is made up of 15 amino acids. From germline, CDR1 is MNHEY and CDR2 SVGAGI. In DNA, the CDR3 is TGTGCCAGCAGTCCCGGGACAGTGGGGAATCAGCCCCAGCATTTT. Its protein product is CASSPGTVGNQPQHF.

J is TRBJ1-2 and V is TRBV7-8; D not resolved. The V gene lost 2 bases and the J gene lost 6 bases, with 7 bases spanning the gap. The CDR3 totals 12 residues. Germline V gives CDR1 SGHVS, CDR2 FQNEAQ. CDR3 loop: CASSLQADGYTF. The CDR3 coding sequence is TGTGCCAGCAGCTTACAGGCTGATGGCTACACCTTC.

The chain carries TRBV10-1 and TRBJ1-6, with D unclear. Trimming stripped 8 bases from V and 4 bases from J, with 12 bases between. CDR1 is WNHNN and CDR2 is SYGVQD in the germline V gene (reference sequence). CDR3 length equals 14 residues. The CDR3 protein is CASPRDTYNSPLHF. The CDR3 DNA is TGCGCCAGCCCCCGAGACACTTATAATTCACCCCTCCACTTT.

The chain joins TRBV28 to TRBJ2-1, with a tentative D call TRBD2 (6 bases). Trimming left V 4 bases short and J 13 bases short, with 26 bases between. The CDR3 extends over 16 amino acids. Germline lookup yields CDR1 MDHEN and CDR2 SYDVKM. Here the CDR3 DNA reads TGTGCCAGCAGTTCTCCCTACGTAGCGGATTCCAATTTTCAGTTCTTC. As protein: CASSSPYVADSNFQFF.

The chain links TRBV6-2 or TRBV6-3 to TRBJ2-3, with 9 positions matching TRBD2. The CDR3 runs to 14 residues. From germline, CDR1 is MNHEY and CDR2 SVGEGT. Trimming removed 5 bases from V and 6 bases from J; junction bases left unmatched: 6. CDR3 nucleotides: TGTGCCAGCAGTATCCTAGCGGGGCGGGATACGCAGTATTTT. It specifies CASSILAGRDTQYF.

This clone showed up just a few times. The rearrangement links TRBV5-8 to TRBJ2-1; D may be TRBD1 (6 bases). V lost 1 base and J lost 9, with 11 bases in between. CDR1 and CDR2 from the germline V gene are SGHTS and YDEGEE. CDR3 length: 13 residues. CDR3 DNA sequence: TGTGCCAGCAGCTTGTTACAGGGTGGTGAGCAGTTCTTC. It is translated as CASSLLQGGEQFF.

The chain carries TRBV7-9 and TRBJ2-1; tentative D call: TRBD2 (6 bases). The CDR3 runs 15 residues. V was clipped by 7 bases and J by 2 bases, with 15 bases between them. Per germline, CDR1 SEHNR and CDR2 FQNEAQ (reference sequence). This CDR3 reads CASTPGGSTYNEQFF. CDR3 DNA: TGTGCCAGCACCCCTGGGGGGTCGACCTACAATGAGCAGTTCTTC.

The chain links TRBV9 to TRBJ2-3; D may be TRBD1 (5 bases). Germline V lookup: CDR1 SGDLS, CDR2 YYNGEE. The V end lost 0 bases, the J end lost 2 bases, and 13 bases lay between the germline ends. This CDR3 has 16 amino acids. The CDR3: CASSVVGAGVTDTQYF. CDR3 DNA sequence: TGTGCCAGCAGCGTAGTAGGGGCAGGAGTCACAGATACGCAGTATTTT.